This record concerns one TCR beta chain sequence. The junction does not match germline at one end; this may be a read error. This specimen belongs to a study of Japanese encephalitis immunity and Zika vaccine responses. Study information: ZIKV structural peptide pools, conserved or non-conserved, or JEV or YFV peptides were used.

The CDR3 spans 15 residues. The germline gives CDR1 KGHSH, CDR2 LQKENI. Peptide pools at about 0.96 ug/mL each stimulated CFSE-labeled PBMCs over an approximately six-day culture. The sort collected unfixed, live, CD56-CD19-CD16-CD3+CD4+ CFSE-low proliferating CD4 T cells. TCRdb reanalysed the 5' RACE reads using MiXCR and keeps one entry per CDR3 protein. The top ten clones hold 35% of a sample with hundreds of distinct CDR3 sequences, roughly 3.5% of them seen once. The TCR originated in an adult man who received an inactivated Zika virus vaccine. The source was antigen-activated CD4+ T cells from blood, cultured, collected during a Zika inactivated vaccine study. J is TRBJ2-5 and V is TRBV18, with 10 bases matching TRBD2. The CDR3 region is CVSSPGTSEKETQYF. The CDR3, as DNA: TGTGTCAGCTCACCAGGGACTAGCGAGAAAGAGACCCAGTACTTC.